Below, 30 T cell receptor beta chains from the same sample are listed, as sequenced in a study of blood T cell repertoires in COVID-19. Measured with immunoSEQ multiplex PCR; TCRdb has only the in-frame clones, and not every one. The data contain some 160,000 clones, around 88% of them seen just once; the ten biggest clones take up roughly 19%. Material for sequencing was peripheral blood. The receptor source for this set is an older woman who had recovered from COVID-19.

V usage is TRBV6-6 and J usage is TRBJ1-5; maybe TRBD1 (5 bases). Trimming left V 5 bases short and J 6 bases short, with 14 bases between. The CDR3 runs 14 residues. Germline V CDR1 and CDR2: MNHNY, SVGAGI (reference sequence). CDR3 in amino acids: CASSDPSGGQPQHF. As DNA, the CDR3 is TGTGCCAGCAGTGACCCGTCCGGGGGTCAGCCCCAGCATTTT.

This clone occurred once. The rearrangement joins TRBV5-1 to TRBJ2-1, with D perhaps TRBD2 (5 bases). CDR3 size: 16 residues. Germline assignment: CDR1 SGHRS and CDR2 YFSETQ. V lost 1 base, J lost 1 base, and 12 bases lay in between. This CDR3 reads CASSLSGGPSYNEQFF. The CDR3 bases are TGCGCCAGCAGCTTGTCGGGCGGGCCGTCCTACAATGAGCAGTTCTTC.

The chain carries TRBV5-1 and TRBJ1-6; TRBD1 aligns across 9 bases. The CDR3 is made up of 16 amino acids. CDR1 is SGHRS and CDR2 is YFSETQ in the germline V gene. V lost 0 bases and J lost 7; bases outside the gene matches: 5. This chain's CDR3 is CASSLGIGQGNSPLHF. CDR3 DNA sequence: TGCGCCAGCAGCTTGGGTATCGGACAGGGGAATTCACCCCTCCACTTT.

Worth noting for this clone: The junction departs from germline at one end; a sequencing error may be responsible. The V and J genes are TRBV7-7 and TRBJ1-2, with D possibly matching TRBD1 (6 bases). CDR3 length: 15 amino acids. Germline V gene sequence: CDR1 SSHAT, CDR2 FNYEAQ (reference sequence). This CDR3 is CASSPLIGGAYGYTF. The CDR3, as DNA: TGTGCTAGCAGCCCTCTTATTGGGGGGGCCTATGGCTACACCTTC.

The chain links TRBV7-2 to TRBJ2-2; no clear D gene. This CDR3 comprises 15 residues. Trimming pared 5 bases from V and 1 base from J, leaving 11 bases between. Germline V gene sequence: CDR1 SGHTA, CDR2 FQGNSA. This chain's CDR3 is CASSRTPGNTGELFF. In DNA, the CDR3 is TGTGCCAGCAGCCGCACTCCGGGGAACACCGGGGAGCTGTTTTTT.

A few counts support this clone. This chain joins TRBV3-1 (or the pseudogene TRBV3-2) and TRBJ2-2, with unresolved D. Germline CDR1 reads LGHDT; CDR2 reads YNNKEL (reference sequence). V shed 7 bases and J shed 7 bases, with 10 bases lying between them. This CDR3 has 12 residues. CDR3 sequence: CASTRPGGELFF. In DNA form, the CDR3 reads TGTGCCAGCACCAGGCCTGGCGGGGAGCTGTTTTTT.

The V gene is TRBV7-2, the J gene TRBJ2-3; a possible D gene is TRBD2 (5 bases). This CDR3 spans 15 amino acids. Germline loops: CDR1 SGHTA, CDR2 FQGNSA. V gave up 5 bases and J gave up 1 base, with 13 bases separating them. The DNA of the CDR3 is TGTGCCAGCAGCCCTAGCAGGTGGGGCACAGATACGCAGTATTTT. This sequence encodes CASSPSRWGTDTQYF.

This chain links TRBV5-1 with TRBJ1-4; the match to TRBD1 covers 7 bases. This CDR3 has 14 amino acids. The V gene end was trimmed by 4 bases and the J gene end by 5 bases; junction bases not matched to a gene: 5. CDR1 and CDR2 (germline): SGHRS, YFSETQ. For the CDR3, the DNA is TGCGCCAGCAGCCCGGGGACAGTAAATGAAAAACTGTTTTTT. Encoded protein: CASSPGTVNEKLFF.

The rearrangement links TRBV7-9 to TRBJ2-1, with TRBD2 matching over 8 bases. CDR1 SEHNR and CDR2 FQNEAQ come from the germline V gene (reference sequence). V lost 5 bases, J lost 2 bases, and 8 bases stayed unmatched. This CDR3 has 16 residues. The chain's CDR3 is CASSPRGGPTYNEQFF. The CDR3 DNA sequence: TGTGCCAGCAGCCCTCGGGGGGGGCCAACCTACAATGAGCAGTTCTTC.

This clone has a handful of counts. The chain employs TRBV11-2 and TRBJ1-1; D not resolved. Per the germline V gene, CDR1 is SGHAT and CDR2 is FQNNGV. V was cut by 2 bases and J by 4 bases, with 8 bases left in between. The CDR3 is made up of 13 amino acids. The CDR3 sequence: CASSLFSGTEAFF. The CDR3, as DNA: TGTGCCAGCAGCTTATTCTCCGGCACTGAAGCTTTCTTT. Using reference TRBV11-2 and TRBJ1-1 for the parts outside the CDR3, the full variable domain is EAGVAQSPRYKIIEKRQSVAFWCNPISGHATLYWYQQILGQGPKLLIQFQNNGVVDDSQLPKDRFSAERLKGVDSTLKIQPAKLEDSAVYLCASSLFSGTEAFFGQGTRLTVV.

The genes are TRBV5-1 and TRBJ2-1, with TRBD1 as a possible D gene (7 bases). V was trimmed by 0 bases and J by 12 bases, leaving 25 bases between them. The CDR3 runs 17 residues. CDR1 is SGHRS and CDR2 is YFSETQ in the germline V gene. CDR3 sequence reads: CASSLARGVPKPRGQFF. CDR3 DNA sequence: TGCGCCAGCAGCTTGGCCAGGGGGGTACCCAAACCCAGGGGGCAGTTCTTC.

This clone occurred many times. The chain links TRBV10-2 to TRBJ1-2; D might be TRBD1 (6 bases). The V gene lost 7 bases and the J gene lost 4 bases, with 7 bases spanning the gap. Looked up from germline, CDR1 is WSHSY and CDR2 is SAAADI. The CDR3 extends over 11 amino acids. CDR3 in amino acids: CASIGGYGYTF. CDR3 nucleotides: TGCGCCAGCATAGGGGGCTATGGCTACACCTTC.

This rearrangement joins TRBV11-2 to TRBJ1-4; tentative D call: TRBD1 (6 bases). The CDR3 runs 17 residues. The germline V gene has CDR1 SGHAT and CDR2 FQNNGV. V gave up 5 bases and J gave up 0 bases, with 16 bases separating them. The DNA of the CDR3 is TGTGCCAGCAGCCAAGGGGGGGGTTCGGCAACTAATGAAAAACTGTTTTTT. This encodes CASSQGGGSATNEKLFF.

The rearrangement links TRBV30 to TRBJ2-5, with TRBD1 matching 7 bases. After removal of 2 bases from V and 1 base from J, the junction contained 1 base not matched to a gene. The CDR3 is 13 amino acids. Germline CDR1 and CDR2: GTSNPN and SVGIG (reference sequence). In nucleotides, the CDR3 is TGTGCCTGGAGTAGGGACAGCCAAGAGACCCAGTACTTC. Residues: CAWSRDSQETQYF.

This clone was observed a handful of times. This chain connects TRBV30 to TRBJ2-7; 11 nucleotides align to TRBD1. This CDR3 spans 13 amino acids. Germline V gives CDR1 GTSNPN, CDR2 SVGIG (reference sequence). V trimming: 5 bases; J trimming: 3 bases; junction bases outside the gene matches: 3. CDR3 coding DNA: TGTGCCTGGTCCGGGACAGGGGGCTACGAGCAGTACTTC. It codes for CAWSGTGGYEQYF.

In this sample, this clone turned up once. The junction differs from germline at one of its ends, possibly a read error. This chain uses TRBV5-1 with TRBJ2-1; 11 nucleotides match TRBD2. This CDR3 has 14 amino acids. Germline V CDR1 and CDR2: SGHRS, YFSETQ. The CDR3 loop is CARSLGGGLAVPFF. The DNA for the CDR3 is TGCGCCCGCAGCTTGGGGGGGGGACTAGCGGTCCCGTTCTTC. Filled out from reference TRBV5-1 and TRBJ2-1, the complete variable domain reads KAGVTQTPRYLIKTRGQQVTLSCSPISGHRSVSWYQQTPGQGLQFLFEYFSETQRNKGNFPGRFSGRQFSNSRSEMNVSTLELGDSALYLCARSLGGGLAVPFFGPGTRLTVL.

CDR3 protein: CASMGAGSASSYNEQFF. DNA of the CDR3: TGTGCCAGCATGGGGGCGGGTAGCGCGAGCTCCTACAATGAGCAGTTCTTC. This sequence joins TRBV25-1 and TRBJ2-1; D is perhaps TRBD1 (6 bases). With 7 bases removed from V and 0 bases from J, the gap between germline ends came to 19 bases. There are 17 residues in the CDR3. Germline loops: CDR1 MGHDK, CDR2 SYGVNS.

The V gene is TRBV14, the J gene TRBJ1-2; D ambiguous. The V gene's germline CDR1 is SGHDN and CDR2 FVKESK. The CDR3 length is 13 residues. V was trimmed by 4 bases and J by 7 bases, leaving 13 bases between them. The CDR3 DNA is TGTGCCAGCAGCCCGGGAGCCCCCTTTGGCTACACCTTC. Amino acid sequence: CASSPGAPFGYTF.

This rearrangement joins TRBV5-1 to TRBJ2-7; the D gene is possibly TRBD1 (5 bases). Trimming stripped 6 bases from V and 4 bases from J, with 20 bases between. The CDR3 sequence is 15 residues long. CDR1 is SGHRS, CDR2 YFSETQ, per germline. CDR3 sequence reads: CASTPTPSQAYEQYF. The CDR3 nucleotides are TGCGCCAGCACCCCCACACCATCACAGGCATACGAGCAGTACTTC.

V usage is TRBV30 and J usage is TRBJ1-2, with D unresolved. The V gene lost 5 bases and the J gene lost 7 bases, with 11 bases spanning the gap. The CDR3 consists of 11 residues. Germline CDR1 is GTSNPN and CDR2 is SVGIG (reference sequence). The CDR3 sequence: CAWQSYLGYTF. CDR3 nucleotides: TGTGCCTGGCAGTCGTACCTTGGCTACACCTTC.

This rearrangement joins TRBV19 to TRBJ2-7; 11 positions match TRBD1. The CDR3 loop spans 13 amino acids. V was clipped by 8 bases and J by 4 bases; unmatched bases: 4. CDR1 is LNHDA and CDR2 is SQIVND in the germline V gene (reference sequence). CDR3 protein: CASGGTGGYEQYF. CDR3 DNA sequence: TGTGCCAGTGGCGGGACAGGGGGTTACGAGCAGTACTTC.

The CDR3 DNA is TGTGCTAGTGGTTTGGACCCGGGGGGCAGGGGCACTGAAGCTTTCTTT. This gives the protein CASGLDPGGRGTEAFF. The chain combines TRBV12-5 with TRBJ1-1; TRBD1 is a possible D gene (6 bases). The V gene lost 1 base and the J gene lost 4 bases, with 16 bases spanning the gap. Looked up from germline, CDR1 is LGHNT and CDR2 is FRNRAP. CDR3 length: 16 amino acids.

This clone has only a few counts. The J gene is TRBJ1-4, the V gene TRBV5-1, with a tentative D call TRBD1 (6 bases). The ends were cut back, 5 bases at V and 3 bases at J, with 8 bases in the middle. The length of the CDR3 is 13 residues. CDR1 and CDR2 (germline): SGHRS, YFSETQ. Here the CDR3 reads CASSGQPNEKLFF. In DNA form, the CDR3 reads TGCGCCAGCAGTGGACAGCCTAATGAAAAACTGTTTTTT.

The chain combines TRBV24-1 with TRBJ1-2, with 7 bases matching TRBD1. CDR3 length equals 14 residues. CDR1 and CDR2 from the germline V gene are KGHDR and SFDVKD. V shed 4 bases, J shed 6 bases, and the junction held 7 bases outside the gene matches. The CDR3 DNA sequence: TGTGCCACCAGTGAGCCCGGGACAGCCCATGGCTACACCTTC. Residues: CATSEPGTAHGYTF.

The J gene is TRBJ1-6, the V gene TRBV11-2; 7 bases map to TRBD1. The V gene's germline CDR1 is SGHAT and CDR2 FQNNGV. Germline trimming cut 6 bases from V and 9 bases from J; bases unmatched to any gene: 8. The CDR3 runs 14 residues. Here the CDR3 reads CASRQGGGGSPLHF. The CDR3 DNA sequence: TGTGCCAGCAGACAAGGGGGCGGCGGTTCACCCCTCCACTTT.

CDR3 in DNA: TGCGCCAGCAGCCCCGGGGTCAGCGGGGGATCAGATACGCAGTATTTT. This sequence encodes CASSPGVSGGSDTQYF. The V gene is TRBV5-1, the J gene TRBJ2-3; 8 nucleotides align to TRBD2. The CDR3 loop spans 16 amino acids. Germline CDR1 SGHRS, CDR2 YFSETQ. The ends lost 4 bases at V and 4 bases at J; junction bases unmatched: 11.

V and J are TRBV11-2 and TRBJ2-7; the D gene is possibly TRBD2 (6 bases). Germline V gives CDR1 SGHAT, CDR2 FQNNGV. The CDR3 runs to 15 residues. The V end lost 5 bases, the J end lost 0 bases, and 14 bases lay between the germline ends. The DNA for the CDR3 is TGTGCCAGCAGCGCCATTAGCGGAAACTCCTACGAGCAGTACTTC. It translates to CASSAISGNSYEQYF.

The chain recombines TRBV20-1 with TRBJ2-7, with TRBD2 identical over 11 bases. Germline V gene data show CDR1 as DFQATT and CDR2 as SNEGSKA (reference sequence). This CDR3 has 14 amino acids. The J segment lost 5 bases and the V segment lost 3 bases, leaving 6 bases of the junction unmatched. CDR3 nucleotide sequence: TGCAGTGCTAGTGGGGCTAGCGGGAGGCACGAGCAGTACTTC. Protein product: CSASGASGRHEQYF.

The rearrangement uses TRBV5-4 and TRBJ2-1; 7 positions agree with TRBD1. Germline CDR1 is SGHNT and CDR2 is YYREEE (reference sequence). CDR3 size: 17 residues. J lost 1 base, V lost 4 bases, and 11 bases had no gene match. The DNA of the CDR3 is TGTGCCAGCAGCCCCGGACAGGTTCGCTTGTCCTACAATGAGCAGTTCTTC. Residues: CASSPGQVRLSYNEQFF.

This sequence joins TRBV4-2 and TRBJ2-7; 7 bases line up with TRBD2. The length of the CDR3 is 14 residues. Germline V gives CDR1 LGHNA, CDR2 YNFKEQ. The V segment lost 4 bases and the J segment 0 bases; nucleotides outside the gene matches: 3. CDR3 bases: TGTGCCAGCAGCCGGGGCGGGGGCTCCTACGAGCAGTACTTC. Amino acids: CASSRGGGSYEQYF.